A single sample is the source of the 2 T cell receptor beta chains below, sequenced in a study of beta chain features in type 1 diabetes. Their target antigens are unknown. Study outcomes and limitations: Shortening of TCRB CDR3s, moderate but significant, appeared in all four CD4+ subsets of Type 1 diabetes patients.

Expressed TCRB transcripts got sequenced, as all isolated RNA was reverse transcribed. Produced via immunoSEQ multiplex PCR; TCRdb's table is partial and in-frame only. The profile shows 50,000 or so clones, around 40% of them singletons. Source material: Tregs from blood. Receptors originate from a man aged 25 to 40 with type 1 diabetes.

This rearrangement joins TRBV14 to TRBJ2-4; 7 positions match TRBD1. The CDR3 consists of 13 residues. Germline trimming cut 5 bases from V and 6 bases from J; bases unmatched to any gene: 4. Per the germline V gene, CDR1 is SGHDN and CDR2 is FVKESK. CDR3 residues: CASSARQGNIQYF. Written as DNA, the CDR3 is TGTGCCAGCAGCGCCCGACAGGGAAACATTCAGTACTTC.

The chain couples TRBV6-5 to TRBJ2-1; 7 positions match TRBD2. CDR1 is MNHEY, CDR2 SVGAGI, per germline. The CDR3 totals 14 residues. After removal of 4 bases from V and 3 bases from J, the junction contained 3 bases not matched to a gene. CDR3 coding DNA: TGTGCCAGCAGTTCCAGGACTAGCTACAATGAGCAGTTCTTC. Its translation: CASSSRTSYNEQFF.